Each of the 10 T cell receptor beta chains below was sequenced from the same sample in a study of blood T cell repertoires in COVID-19 (TCRdb year 2020). The library relied on the immunoSEQ multiplex PCR assay. TCRdb obtained this table from immuneACCESS and retained in-frame rearrangements with V and J assigned. These tables miss some clones; where compared with another copy, unresolved V genes account for less than half of the shortfall, and the remainder is unexplained. The sample table lists more than 150,000 clones, 82% of them with a count of one. Approximately 11% of the sample goes to the ten largest clones. Sequenced input: PBMCs or T cells enriched from blood (not recorded which). All receptors come from a man aged 45-65 years who had recovered from COVID-19.

The J gene is TRBJ2-1, the V gene TRBV10-3; weak D call: TRBD2 (5 bases). The CDR3 has 17 residues. Looked up from germline, CDR1 is ENHRY and CDR2 is SYGVKD. V was pared by 3 bases and J by 2 bases, with 17 bases between. This CDR3 reads CAISDNWGASAYNEQFF. In DNA form, the CDR3 reads TGTGCCATCAGTGATAATTGGGGAGCGTCGGCCTACAATGAGCAGTTCTTC.

The gene calls are TRBV29-1 and TRBJ2-7; 7 bases map to TRBD1. The length of the CDR3 is 13 residues. Per the germline V gene, CDR1 is SQVTM and CDR2 is ANQGSEA. V shed 2 bases, J shed 2 bases, and the junction held 3 bases outside the gene matches. The CDR3 DNA reads as TGCAGCGTTGAACGACAGGGCCCCTACGAGCAGTACTTC. It is translated as CSVERQGPYEQYF.

This rearrangement joins TRBV5-1 to TRBJ1-1; 9 nucleotides line up with TRBD1. V lost 0 bases and J lost 7; bases outside the gene matches: 7. Germline CDR1 reads SGHRS; CDR2 reads YFSETQ. There are 15 residues in the CDR3. CDR3 region: CASSLGATGGSEAFF. The CDR3 nucleotides read TGCGCCAGCAGCTTGGGGGCGACAGGGGGAAGTGAAGCTTTCTTT. The variable domain in full, with the rest retrieved from reference TRBV5-1 and TRBJ1-1, is KAGVTQTPRYLIKTRGQQVTLSCSPISGHRSVSWYQQTPGQGLQFLFEYFSETQRNKGNFPGRFSGRQFSNSRSEMNVSTLELGDSALYLCASSLGATGGSEAFFGQGTRLTVV.

This rearrangement joins TRBV7-3 to TRBJ2-7; 7 nucleotides agree with TRBD2. CDR3 size: 13 residues. Germline lookup yields CDR1 SGHTA and CDR2 FQGTGA. The J segment lost 6 bases and the V segment lost 5 bases, leaving 7 bases of the junction unmatched. CDR3 sequence reads: CASSPTGGLEQYF. As DNA, the CDR3 is TGTGCCAGCAGCCCAACGGGAGGCCTCGAGCAGTACTTC.

V is TRBV6-5 and J is TRBJ2-7; D unresolved. Deletions cut 9 bases from V and 0 bases from J, with 3 bases between. CDR1 is MNHEY, CDR2 SVGAGI, per germline. CDR3 length: 10 residues. The CDR3 DNA reads as TGTGCCAGACACTCCTACGAGCAGTACTTC. Amino acids: CARHSYEQYF.

A word on this clone: A much bigger clone sits one base away, suggesting this may be a read error. The chain recombines TRBV3-1 (or the pseudogene TRBV3-2) with TRBJ1-2; D gene ambiguous. Trimming shortened V by 4 bases and J by 2 bases, and 8 bases separated the two germline ends. The CDR3 spans 13 residues. Germline CDR1 LGHDT, CDR2 YNNKEL (reference sequence). The CDR3, as DNA: TGTGCCAGCAGCCCAGCGGGCAACTATGGCTACACCTTC. Translating gives CASSPAGNYGYTF.

This sequence joins TRBV19 and TRBJ1-6, with D maybe TRBD1 (6 bases). V lost 6 bases to trimming and J lost 7 bases, with 13 bases between them. The CDR3 covers 14 residues. Germline V gene lookup returns CDR1 LNHDA and CDR2 SQIVND (reference sequence). The CDR3: CASRETGFNSPLHF. CDR3 DNA sequence: TGTGCCAGTAGAGAGACAGGTTTCAATTCACCCCTCCACTTT. The full variable domain, its missing parts supplied by reference TRBV19 and TRBJ1-6, is DGGITQSPKYLFRKEGQNVTLSCEQNLNHDAMYWYRQDPGQGLRLIYYSQIVNDFQKGDIAEGYSVSREKKESFPLTVTSAQKNPTAFYLCASRETGFNSPLHFGNGTRLTVT.

Concerning this clone: The same CDR3 also results from other DNA sequences found in this sample. The chain employs TRBV5-1 and TRBJ1-2; 9 bases agree with TRBD1. The CDR3 is made up of 13 amino acids. Trimming took 4 bases from V and 7 from J; bases not matched to a gene: 5. Germline loops: CDR1 SGHRS, CDR2 YFSETQ. Here the CDR3 DNA reads TGCGCCAGCAGCCTGGACAGGGGCTTTGGCTACACCTTC. Its protein product is CASSLDRGFGYTF.

The chain carries TRBV6-5 and TRBJ1-5; D is perhaps TRBD1 (6 bases). There are 12 residues in the CDR3. Germline V gives CDR1 MNHEY, CDR2 SVGAGI. The V and J ends lost 8 bases and 7 bases respectively, with 12 bases between them. The CDR3 loop reads CASRGGGQPQHF. Written as DNA, the CDR3 is TGTGCCAGCCGAGGGGGGGGCCAGCCCCAGCATTTT.

The chain uses TRBV24-1 and TRBJ2-1; 9 nucleotides align to TRBD2. Per germline, CDR1 KGHDR and CDR2 SFDVKD. The V segment lost 2 bases and the J segment 0 bases; nucleotides outside the gene matches: 7. The CDR3 spans 18 residues. CDR3 in amino acids: CATSDSSGGSSSYNEQFF. DNA for the CDR3: TGTGCCACCAGTGATTCGAGCGGGGGGTCAAGCTCCTACAATGAGCAGTTCTTC.